The next 15 T cell receptor beta chains were all read from a single sample in a study of T cells in Graves' hyperthyroidism and ophthalmopathy. Amplified TCR beta CDR3 regions derived from RNA transcripts. During a first-round RT-PCR of the TCR CDR3, the HTBI primer set was used. Using its own MiXCR run on the multiplex PCR reads, TCRdb lists one record per CDR3 protein. The sample yields around 500,000 distinct CDR3 sequences, 15% to 20% seen once. Sample: blood. Receptors were obtained from a woman in her 30s with Graves' ophthalmopathy.

This clonotype was seen a handful of times. A read error may produce the germline difference seen at one junction end. This chain links TRBV20-1 with TRBJ2-3; D might be TRBD2 (6 bases). Per germline, CDR1 DFQATT and CDR2 SNEGSKA (reference sequence). This CDR3 region has 14 residues. The CDR3 protein is CSANREFSTDAQYF. CDR3 in DNA: TGCAGTGCTAATCGGGAGTTTAGCACAGATGCGCAGTATTTT.

This clonotype was observed many times. The V call is TRBV12-3 or TRBV12-4, the J call TRBJ2-7; D is possibly TRBD2 (5 bases). The V and J ends lost 3 bases and 0 bases respectively, with 12 bases between them. The CDR3 is 15 residues long. This CDR3 reads CASSFGEPSSYEQYF. CDR3 bases: TGTGCCAGCAGTTTCGGGGAGCCCAGCTCCTACGAGCAGTACTTC.

This clonotype was observed many times. This chain uses TRBV6-2 or TRBV6-3 with TRBJ2-1; D gene uncertain. Germline lookup yields CDR1 MNHEY and CDR2 SVGEGT. This CDR3 spans 13 amino acids. The V and J ends lost 7 bases and 0 bases respectively, with 7 bases between them. The CDR3 nucleotides read TGTGCCAGCATGGGGAACTCCTACAATGAGCAGTTCTTC. Translated: CASMGNSYNEQFF.

This chain uses TRBV6-2 or TRBV6-3 with TRBJ2-1; the D gene is possibly TRBD2 (5 bases). The V gene lost 2 bases and the J gene lost 10 bases, with 12 bases spanning the gap. The length of the CDR3 is 13 residues. Germline CDR1 and CDR2: MNHEY and SVGEGT. CDR3 nucleotides: TGTGCCAGCAGTTACGGCTCTTCGGGGGAGCAGTTCTTC. Translated: CASSYGSSGEQFF.

This clonotype was counted at least ten times. The V gene is TRBV20-1, the J gene TRBJ2-7, with D perhaps matching TRBD2 (6 bases). The CDR3 is 15 amino acids. Germline loops: CDR1 DFQATT, CDR2 SNEGSKA (reference sequence). V shed 3 bases and J shed 9 bases, with 24 bases lying between them. The CDR3 region has the DNA TGCAGTGCTAGTTCAGCGGGCAGCGGATTAGCCGGGCAGTACTTC. Protein sequence: CSASSAGSGLAGQYF.

Concerning this clonotype itself: A read error is likely, as this CDR3 ends without the conserved phenylalanine or tryptophan. The chain combines TRBV29-1 with TRBJ2-1; no clear D. Germline-derived CDR1 and CDR2 are SQVTM and ANQGSEA. The germline V and J ends were trimmed by 3 bases and 0 bases, with 9 bases remaining between them. The CDR3 is 14 amino acids. The DNA for the CDR3 is TGCAGCGTTGATGAGTGGAGCTCCTACAATGAGCAGTTCCTC. Residues: CSVDEWSSYNEQFL.

This clonotype occurred a few times. V gene TRBV7-9 combines with J gene TRBJ2-3; 7 nucleotides agree with TRBD1. V was pared by 4 bases and J by 2 bases, with 6 bases of the junction left unmatched. Germline CDR1 and CDR2: SEHNR and FQNEAQ (reference sequence). This CDR3 contains 15 residues. CDR3 DNA sequence: TGTGCCAGCAGCTGGAGACAGGGCTCCACAGATACGCAGTATTTT. This translates into CASSWRQGSTDTQYF.

Worth noting for this clonotype: Germline and junction disagree at one end, which may indicate a read error. The chain employs TRBV10-3 and TRBJ2-3, with D perhaps matching TRBD2 (5 bases). Germline V gives CDR1 ENHRY, CDR2 SYGVKD. CDR3 size: 14 residues. Here the CDR3 reads CAISESGITDTRYF. In DNA, the CDR3 is TGTGCCATCAGTGAGTCCGGGATCACAGATACGCGGTATTTT.

This clonotype was recorded once. The chain recombines TRBV19 with TRBJ1-5; D not certain. The CDR3 loop spans 14 amino acids. The V end lost 7 bases, the J end lost 0 bases, and 10 bases lay between the germline ends. Germline V gene data show CDR1 as LNHDA and CDR2 as SQIVND (reference sequence). The CDR3: CASNRGFSNQPQHF. In DNA, the CDR3 is TGTGCCAGTAACCGGGGATTTAGCAATCAGCCCCAGCATTTT. Drawing the rest from reference TRBV19 and TRBJ1-5, the complete variable domain is DGGITQSPKYLFRKEGQNVTLSCEQNLNHDAMYWYRQDPGQGLRLIYYSQIVNDFQKGDIAEGYSVSREKKESFPLTVTSAQKNPTAFYLCASNRGFSNQPQHFGDGTRLSIL.

The chain carries TRBV7-6 and TRBJ2-3, with D perhaps assigned TRBD1 or TRBD2 (5 bases each). Germline lookup yields CDR1 SGHVS and CDR2 FNYEAQ. Trimming cost V 4 bases and J 10 bases, with 15 bases left between them. The CDR3 runs to 13 residues. CDR3 amino acids: CASSSHLSGPQYF. DNA of the CDR3: TGTGCCAGCAGCTCGCACCTGTCGGGGCCGCAGTATTTT. Using reference TRBV7-6 and TRBJ2-3 for the parts outside the CDR3, the full variable domain is GAGVSQSPRYKVTKRGQDVALRCDPISGHVSLYWYRQALGQGPEFLTYFNYEAQQDKSGLPNDRFSAERPEGSISTLTIQRTEQRDSAMYRCASSSHLSGPQYFGPGTRLTVL.

This clonotype was picked up many times. The DNA for the CDR3 is TGTGCCAGCAGCCTGACAGGGGAGTGGTACAATGAGCAGTTCTTC. Translating gives CASSLTGEWYNEQFF. V is TRBV3-1 and J is TRBJ2-1; TRBD1 agrees at 8 bases. The CDR3 runs 15 residues. With V trimmed by 4 bases and J by 4 bases, 6 bases remained unmatched. Germline CDR1 is LGHDT and CDR2 is YNNKEL (reference sequence).

This clonotype was detected many times. This chain connects TRBV20-1 to TRBJ1-2; D is possibly TRBD1 (5 bases). The CDR3 consists of 15 residues. Germline assignment: CDR1 DFQATT and CDR2 SNEGSKA (reference sequence). Trimming shortened V by 6 bases and J by 6 bases, and 23 bases separated the two germline ends. The CDR3 sequence: CSALAQGQGGNGYTF. The CDR3 DNA sequence: TGCAGTGCGTTAGCCCAAGGCCAGGGAGGAAATGGCTACACCTTC.

There are a few counts of this clonotype. Possible read error: a much larger clone is one base away. The chain employs TRBV20-1 and TRBJ2-7; D possibly matches TRBD1 or TRBD2 (6 bases each). The CDR3 sequence is 12 residues long. Germline CDR1 is DFQATT and CDR2 is SNEGSKA (reference sequence). Trimming took off 6 bases at V and 12 bases at J, with 21 bases between the two ends. In DNA, the CDR3 is TGCAGTGCCAATCTGTTGCGGGACAAGCGGTACTTC. Its translation is CSANLLRDKRYF.

The sample holds many counts of this clonotype. The rearrangement uses TRBV6-5 and TRBJ2-7; D unclear. V lost 0 bases and J lost 0, with 12 bases in between. The CDR3 runs 16 residues. The germline CDR1 and CDR2 sequences are MNHEY and SVGAGI. CDR3 region: CASSYSQARYSYEQYF. The DNA of the CDR3 is TGTGCCAGCAGTTACTCCCAGGCCCGCTACTCCTACGAGCAGTACTTC.

This clonotype was counted a few times. The chain uses TRBV10-3 and TRBJ1-2, with 7 positions matching TRBD1. Germline V gene lookup returns CDR1 ENHRY and CDR2 SYGVKD. The CDR3 totals 14 residues. The trim removed 1 base at V and 2 bases at J, leaving 1 base unmatched. This chain's CDR3 is CAISELGQNYGYTF. The DNA of the CDR3 is TGTGCCATCAGTGAGTTGGGACAGAACTATGGCTACACCTTC.